This T cell receptor (beta chain) was sequenced for a study of PD-L1 blockade in urothelial cancer. The authors spiked synthetic TCR analog templates into each PCR. Assay: immunoSEQ multiplex PCR; the TCRdb copy retains only in-frame clones and omits some. The sample holds around 100,000 clones; over 75% are singletons and the top ten take 2% to 3%. V shed 5 bases, J shed 6 bases, and the junction held 10 bases outside the gene matches. This CDR3 has 16 residues. CDR1 is SGHTA and CDR2 is FQGTGA in the germline V gene. V and J are TRBV7-3 and TRBJ2-1, with 10 bases aligning to TRBD2. The clonotype originates from a man aged 50 to 60 with urothelial cancer. This specimen was PBMCs, taken around atezolizumab (anti-PD-L1) treatment. The CDR3: CASSPQSLAGVNEQFF. CDR3 in DNA: TGTGCCAGCAGCCCACAATCCCTAGCGGGAGTCAATGAGCAGTTCTTC.